This entry describes one T cell receptor beta chain. Its antigen specificity is not known. No quality values exist for individual bases; no much larger clone is one base distant. The data derive from a study of tumour-infiltrating T cells in Burkitt lymphoma (TCRdb year 2020). Regarding the complete study: When TCR repertoire data were correlated with clinical outcome, productive clonality turned out to predict both overall and progression-free survival, independent of established prognosticators, age at diagnosis among them.

Library creation used the immunoSEQ multiplex PCR assay. This is the immuneACCESS table as TCRdb keeps it, with only in-frame sequences that have V and J called. A part of the clones is gone; compared with another copy, unresolved V genes explain less than half, and the rest is unexplained. The sample records fewer than 20,000 clones, 80% of which are singletons. Of the sample, 2.1% is held by the ten largest clones. Taken from cysteine to phenylalanine, the CDR3 has 12 residues. The kept DNA is CDR3 alone, 36 bases in frame from the first base. V loses 4 bases of germline sequence and J loses 13 bases, and the interval between the two ends is 16 bases. The germline V gene (reference sequence) provides CDR1 MNHNY and CDR2 SVGAGI.

The rearranged segments are TRBV6-6 and TRBJ1-1; no D gene is confidently identified. Sequenced material: tumor tissue. The sequence derives from a human donor with diffuse large B-cell lymphoma. This receptor has the CDR3 CASSSPVGDGFF. The nucleotides read TGTGCCAGCAGTTCTCCGGTTGGGGATGGTTTCTTT.